This T cell receptor beta chain was sequenced in a study of T cell repertoires in cytomegalovirus infection. J gave up 7 bases and V 5 bases, and 17 bases lay outside the gene matches. CDR3 length: 17 residues. Germline CDR1 SGHVS, CDR2 FNYEAQ. TCRdb ran MiXCR on the reads and lists one entry per CDR3 protein. Here the sample spans some 700,000 distinct CDR3 sequences, roughly a third being singletons. Sequencing was carried out using PBMCs. This clonotype was obtained from a human donor in good health (CMV status not recorded). Some clones in this sample may be carry-over from other donors' samples. The chain has TRBV7-6 and TRBJ2-1; TRBD1 aligns across 7 bases. This CDR3 is CASSAPTGSWPLNEQFF. The DNA for the CDR3 is TGTGCCAGCAGCGCCCCGACAGGGTCCTGGCCCCTTAATGAGCAGTTCTTC.